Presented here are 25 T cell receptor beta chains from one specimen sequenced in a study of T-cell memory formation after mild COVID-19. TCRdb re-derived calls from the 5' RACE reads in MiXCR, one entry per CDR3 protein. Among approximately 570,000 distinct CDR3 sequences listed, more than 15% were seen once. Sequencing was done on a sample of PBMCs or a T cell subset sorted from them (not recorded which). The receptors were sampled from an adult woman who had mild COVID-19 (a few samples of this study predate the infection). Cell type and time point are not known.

The CDR3 nucleotides are TGTGCCAGCAGAGACGGGACAGGGACCTACGAGCAGTACTTC. The encoded protein is CASRDGTGTYEQYF. The chain links TRBV6-2 or TRBV6-3 to TRBJ2-7; the match to TRBD1 covers 9 bases. Germline V gives CDR1 MNHEY, CDR2 SVGEGT. This CDR3 is 14 amino acids long. V trimming: 6 bases; J trimming: 2 bases; junction bases outside the gene matches: 5.

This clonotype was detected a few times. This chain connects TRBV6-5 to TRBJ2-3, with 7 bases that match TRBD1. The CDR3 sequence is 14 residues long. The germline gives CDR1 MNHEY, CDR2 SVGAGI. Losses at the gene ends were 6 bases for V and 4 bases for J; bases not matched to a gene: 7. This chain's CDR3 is CASRRGRVSDTQYF. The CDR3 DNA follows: TGTGCCAGCAGGAGGGGGCGCGTCTCAGATACGCAGTATTTT.

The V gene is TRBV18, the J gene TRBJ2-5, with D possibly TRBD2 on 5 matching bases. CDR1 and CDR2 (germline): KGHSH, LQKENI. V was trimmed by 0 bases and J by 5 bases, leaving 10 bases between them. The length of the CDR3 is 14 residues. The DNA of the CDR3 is TGTGCCAGCTCACCACCGTGGGGAGTCGAGACCCAGTACTTC. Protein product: CASSPPWGVETQYF.

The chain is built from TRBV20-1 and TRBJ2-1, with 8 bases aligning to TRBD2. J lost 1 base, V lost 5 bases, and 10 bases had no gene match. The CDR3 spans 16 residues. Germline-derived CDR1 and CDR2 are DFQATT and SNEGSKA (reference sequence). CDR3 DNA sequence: TGCAGTGCTCTGAGTCTGGGCGGGGGGTCCTACAATGAGCAGTTCTTC. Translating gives CSALSLGGGSYNEQFF.

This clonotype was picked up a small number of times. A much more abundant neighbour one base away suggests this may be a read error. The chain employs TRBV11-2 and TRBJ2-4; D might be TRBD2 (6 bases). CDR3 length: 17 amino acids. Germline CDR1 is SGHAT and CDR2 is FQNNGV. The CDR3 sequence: CANSPRGGDIAKNIQYF. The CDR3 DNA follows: TGTGCCAACAGCCCCCGAGGCGGGGATATAGCCAAAAACATTCAGTACTTC.

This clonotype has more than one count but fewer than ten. The CDR3 is CSARIQARGYTF. The DNA for the CDR3 is TGCAGTGCTAGGATACAGGCCAGGGGCTACACCTTC. The chain employs TRBV20-1 and TRBJ1-2, with a weak D call TRBD1 (5 bases). This CDR3 comprises 12 residues. Germline assignment: CDR1 DFQATT and CDR2 SNEGSKA (reference sequence). Trimming cost V 3 bases and J 8 bases, with 13 bases left between them.

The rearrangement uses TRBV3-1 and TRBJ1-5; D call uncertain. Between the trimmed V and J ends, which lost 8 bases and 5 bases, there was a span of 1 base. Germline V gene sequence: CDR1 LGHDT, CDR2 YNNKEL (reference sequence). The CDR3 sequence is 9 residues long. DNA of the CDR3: TGTGCCAGCTATCAGCCCCAGCATTTT. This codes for CASYQPQHF.

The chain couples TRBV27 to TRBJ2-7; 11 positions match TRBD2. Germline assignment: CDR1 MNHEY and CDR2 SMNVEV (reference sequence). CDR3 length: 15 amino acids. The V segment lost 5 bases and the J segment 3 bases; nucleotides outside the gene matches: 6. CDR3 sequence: CASSQRLAGNYEQYF. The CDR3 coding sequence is TGTGCCAGCAGTCAGAGACTAGCGGGAAACTACGAGCAGTACTTC.

In DNA form, the CDR3 reads TGCGCCAGCAGCCAAGATGGTGGACTAGGTTCATACAATGAGCAGTTCTTC. Protein: CASSQDGGLGSYNEQFF. V and J are TRBV4-3 and TRBJ2-1; 7 nucleotides align to TRBD2. This CDR3 has 17 amino acids. The germline V gene has CDR1 LGHNA and CDR2 YSLEER. V lost 0 bases and J lost 4; bases outside the gene matches: 9.

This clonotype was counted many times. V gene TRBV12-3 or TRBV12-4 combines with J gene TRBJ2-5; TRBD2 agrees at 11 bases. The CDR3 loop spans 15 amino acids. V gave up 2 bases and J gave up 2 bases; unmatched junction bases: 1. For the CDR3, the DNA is TGTGCCAGCAGTTTATCTAGCGGGGGGCAAGAGACCCAGTACTTC. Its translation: CASSLSSGGQETQYF.

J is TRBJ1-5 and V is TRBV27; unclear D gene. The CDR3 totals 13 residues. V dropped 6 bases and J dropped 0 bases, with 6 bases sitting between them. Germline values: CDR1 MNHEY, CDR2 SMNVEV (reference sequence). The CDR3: CASSQSSNQPQHF. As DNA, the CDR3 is TGTGCCAGCAGCCAGAGTAGCAATCAGCCCCAGCATTTT.

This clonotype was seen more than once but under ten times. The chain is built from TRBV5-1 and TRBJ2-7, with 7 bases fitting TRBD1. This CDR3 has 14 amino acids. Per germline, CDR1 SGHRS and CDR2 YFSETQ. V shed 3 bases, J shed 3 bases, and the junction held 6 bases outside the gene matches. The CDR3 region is CASSYRDSHYEQYF. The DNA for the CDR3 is TGCGCCAGCAGCTACCGGGACAGCCACTACGAGCAGTACTTC.

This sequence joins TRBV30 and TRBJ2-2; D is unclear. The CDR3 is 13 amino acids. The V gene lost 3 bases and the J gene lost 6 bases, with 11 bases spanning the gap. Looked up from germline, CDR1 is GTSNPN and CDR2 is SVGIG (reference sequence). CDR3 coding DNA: TGTGCCTGGAGGGCCCTCATGGCCGGGGAGCTGTTTTTT. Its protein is CAWRALMAGELFF.

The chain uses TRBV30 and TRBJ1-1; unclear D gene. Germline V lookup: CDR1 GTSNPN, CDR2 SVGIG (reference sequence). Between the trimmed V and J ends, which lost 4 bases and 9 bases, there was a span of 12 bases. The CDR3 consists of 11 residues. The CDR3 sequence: CAWIRPSQAFF. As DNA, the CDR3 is TGTGCCTGGATTCGCCCCTCGCAAGCTTTCTTT. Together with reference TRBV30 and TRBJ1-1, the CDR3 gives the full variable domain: SQTIHQWPATLVQPVGSPLSLECTVEGTSNPNLYWYRQAAGRGLQLLFYSVGIGQISSEVPQNLSASRPQDRQFILSSKKLLLSDSGFYLCAWIRPSQAFFGQGTRLTVV.

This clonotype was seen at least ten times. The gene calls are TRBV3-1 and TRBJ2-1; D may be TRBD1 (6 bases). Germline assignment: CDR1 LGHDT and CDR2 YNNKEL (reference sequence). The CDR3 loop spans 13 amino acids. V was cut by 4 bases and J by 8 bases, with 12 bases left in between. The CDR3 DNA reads TGTGCCAGCAGCCCGGACAGTCGTCATGAGCAGTTCTTC. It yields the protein CASSPDSRHEQFF.

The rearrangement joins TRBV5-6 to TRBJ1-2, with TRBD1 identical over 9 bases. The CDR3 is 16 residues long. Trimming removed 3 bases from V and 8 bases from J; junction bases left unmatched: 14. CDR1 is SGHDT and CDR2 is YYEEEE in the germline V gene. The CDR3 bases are TGTGCCAGCAGCTCACTACCGGGACAGGGTCTACCCGGCTACACCTTC. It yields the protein CASSSLPGQGLPGYTF.

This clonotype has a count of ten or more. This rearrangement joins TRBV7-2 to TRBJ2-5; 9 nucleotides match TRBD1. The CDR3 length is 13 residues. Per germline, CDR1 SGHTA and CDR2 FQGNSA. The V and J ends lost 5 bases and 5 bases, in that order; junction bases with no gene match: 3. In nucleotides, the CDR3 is TGTGCCAGCAGCCGGGACAGGGCGGAGACCCAGTACTTC. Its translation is CASSRDRAETQYF.

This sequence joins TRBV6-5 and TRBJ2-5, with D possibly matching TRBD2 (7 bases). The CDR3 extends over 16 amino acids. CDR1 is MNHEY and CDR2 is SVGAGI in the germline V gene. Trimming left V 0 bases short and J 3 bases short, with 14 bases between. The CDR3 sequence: CASSYSWGGAKETQYF. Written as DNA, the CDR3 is TGTGCCAGCAGTTACTCGTGGGGGGGGGCGAAAGAGACCCAGTACTTC.

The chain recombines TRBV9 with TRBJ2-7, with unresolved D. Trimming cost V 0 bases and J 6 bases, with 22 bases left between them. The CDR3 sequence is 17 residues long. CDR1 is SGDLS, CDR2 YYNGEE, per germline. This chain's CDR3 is CASSVESPAARPSEQYF. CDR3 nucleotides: TGTGCCAGCAGCGTAGAGTCGCCGGCAGCCCGGCCTTCCGAGCAGTACTTC.

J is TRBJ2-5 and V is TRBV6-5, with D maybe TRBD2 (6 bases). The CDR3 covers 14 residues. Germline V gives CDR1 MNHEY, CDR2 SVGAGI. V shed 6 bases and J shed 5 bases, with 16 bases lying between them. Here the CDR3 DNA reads TGTGCCAGCAGAATGCGGGGTAGTCCGGAGACCCAGTACTTC. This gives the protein CASRMRGSPETQYF.

CDR3 region: CASSEKIGQNYGYTF. DNA of the CDR3: TGTGCCAGCAGTGAAAAGATAGGACAGAACTATGGCTACACCTTC. V is TRBV6-1 and J is TRBJ1-2, with a tentative D call TRBD1 (6 bases). The CDR3 contains 15 residues. Germline values: CDR1 MNHNS, CDR2 SASEGT. V lost 2 bases and J 2 bases, leaving 12 bases between the germline ends.

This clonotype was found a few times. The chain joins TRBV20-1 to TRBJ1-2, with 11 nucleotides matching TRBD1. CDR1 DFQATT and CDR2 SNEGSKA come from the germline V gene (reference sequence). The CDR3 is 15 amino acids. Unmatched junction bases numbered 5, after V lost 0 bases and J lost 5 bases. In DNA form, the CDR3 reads TGCAGTGCTAGAGATGGGACAGGGGGATATTATGGCTACACCTTC. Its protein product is CSARDGTGGYYGYTF.

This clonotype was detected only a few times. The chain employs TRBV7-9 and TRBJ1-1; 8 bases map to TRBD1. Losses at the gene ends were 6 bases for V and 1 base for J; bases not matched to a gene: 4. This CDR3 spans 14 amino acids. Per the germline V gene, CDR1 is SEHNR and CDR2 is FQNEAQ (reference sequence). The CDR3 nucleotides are TGTGCCAGCAGTTTGGACAGGGAGAACACTGAAGCTTTCTTT. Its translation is CASSLDRENTEAFF.

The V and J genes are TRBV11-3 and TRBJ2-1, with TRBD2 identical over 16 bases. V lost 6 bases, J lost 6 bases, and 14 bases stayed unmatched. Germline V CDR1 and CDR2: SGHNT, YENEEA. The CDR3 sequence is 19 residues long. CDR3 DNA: TGTGCCAGCAGTCCCAACTCTCCCGGGACTAGCGGGAGGGGCAATGAGCAGTTCTTC. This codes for CASSPNSPGTSGRGNEQFF.

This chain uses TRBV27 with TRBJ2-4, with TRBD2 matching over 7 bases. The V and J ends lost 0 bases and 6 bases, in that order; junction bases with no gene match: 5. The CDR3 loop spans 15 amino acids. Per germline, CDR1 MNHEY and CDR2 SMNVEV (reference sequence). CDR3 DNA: TGTGCCAGCAGTTTATCTGCAGCGGGGTTAAACATTCAGTACTTC. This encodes CASSLSAAGLNIQYF.